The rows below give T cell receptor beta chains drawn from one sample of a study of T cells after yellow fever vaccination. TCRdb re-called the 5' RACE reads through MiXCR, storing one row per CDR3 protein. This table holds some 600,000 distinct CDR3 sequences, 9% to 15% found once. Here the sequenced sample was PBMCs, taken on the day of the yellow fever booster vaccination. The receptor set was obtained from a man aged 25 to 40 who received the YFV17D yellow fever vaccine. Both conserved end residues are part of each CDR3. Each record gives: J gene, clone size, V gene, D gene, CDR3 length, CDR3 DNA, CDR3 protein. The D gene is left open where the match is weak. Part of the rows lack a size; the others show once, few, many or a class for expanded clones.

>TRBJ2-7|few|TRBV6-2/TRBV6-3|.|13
TGTGCCAGCAAAATAGCCCCACCCGACGAGCAGTACTTC
CASKIAPPDEQYF
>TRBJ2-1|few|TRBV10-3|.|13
TGTGCCATCGGAGGACAGTTCTACAATGAGCAGTTCTTC
CAIGGQFYNEQFF
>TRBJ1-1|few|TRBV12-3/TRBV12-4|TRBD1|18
TGTGCCAGCAGTTTTGGTATCCCAAGACAGGGGGTGACCACTGAAGCTTTCTTT
CASSFGIPRQGVTTEAFF
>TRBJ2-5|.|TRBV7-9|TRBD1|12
TGTGCCAGAAGCTCCAGACAGGGAACCCAGTACTTC
CARSSRQGTQYF
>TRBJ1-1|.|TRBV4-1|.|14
TGCGCCAGCAACACCGGGGGGGCGAGCACTGAAGCTTTCTTT
CASNTGGASTEAFF
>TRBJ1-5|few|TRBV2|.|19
TGTGCCAGCAGTGGATTCCGGGGGCTTGCCGCCTCTGGCAATCAGCCCCAGCATTTT
CASSGFRGLAASGNQPQHF
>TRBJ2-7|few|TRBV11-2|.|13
TGTGCCAGCAGCCCTCAGGGCCCCTACGAGCAGTACTTC
CASSPQGPYEQYF
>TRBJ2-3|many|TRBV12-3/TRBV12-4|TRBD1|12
TGTGCCAGCAGTTTAAGCTCAGGGGGCCCGTATTTT
CASSLSSGGPYF
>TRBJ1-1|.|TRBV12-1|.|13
TGTGCCAGCAGCTTTTCAGGGCCTTCCGAAGCTTTCTTT
CASSFSGPSEAFF
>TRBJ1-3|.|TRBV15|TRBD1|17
TGTGCCACCAGCAGAGACAACAGGGGCTTTGCTGGAAACACCATATATTTT
CATSRDNRGFAGNTIYF
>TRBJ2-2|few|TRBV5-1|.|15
TGCGCCAGCAGGCGCGTGACAGCGAACACCGGGGAGCTGTTTTTT
CASRRVTANTGELFF
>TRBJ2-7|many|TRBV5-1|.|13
TGCGCCAGCAGCCTGCCAGGGTTCTACGAGCAGTACTTC
CASSLPGFYEQYF
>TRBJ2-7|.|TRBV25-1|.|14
TGTGCCAGCAGTGAGTCTGGGGTCGACTACGAGCAGTACTTC
CASSESGVDYEQYF
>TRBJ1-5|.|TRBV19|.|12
TGTGCCAGTAGTACCTCGGACCGAACCCAGCATTTT
CASSTSDRTQHF
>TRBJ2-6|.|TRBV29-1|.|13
TGCAGCGTTGTGGGTACTGGGGCCAACGTCCTGACTTTC
CSVVGTGANVLTF
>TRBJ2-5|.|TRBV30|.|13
TGTGCCTGGAGCCGGGAGAATCGAGAGACCCAGTACTTC
CAWSRENRETQYF
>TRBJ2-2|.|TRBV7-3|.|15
TGTGCCAGCAGCCGGACCTCGGGAGCGGCCGGGGAGCTGTTTTTT
CASSRTSGAAGELFF
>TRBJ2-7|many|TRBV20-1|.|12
TGCAGTGCATCCCCCGAAACCTACGAGCAGTACTTC
CSASPETYEQYF
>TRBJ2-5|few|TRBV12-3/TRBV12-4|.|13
TGTGCCAGCGGGTTGGGAGCTTTAGAGACCCAGTACTTC
CASGLGALETQYF
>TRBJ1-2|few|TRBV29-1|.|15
TGCAGCGACTATAACCGGGACACCTCTAACTATGGCTACACCTTC
CSDYNRDTSNYGYTF
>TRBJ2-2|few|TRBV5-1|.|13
TGCGCCAGCAGCTTCCAAGACACCGGGGAGCTGTTTTTT
CASSFQDTGELFF
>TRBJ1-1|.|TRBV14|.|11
TGTGCCAGCAGCCTCGGCATCGAAGCTTTCTTT
CASSLGIEAFF
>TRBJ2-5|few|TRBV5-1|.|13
TGCGCCAGCAGCGACGGGACACAAGAGACCCAGTACTTC
CASSDGTQETQYF
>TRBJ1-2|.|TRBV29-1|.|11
TGCAGCGTTAACAGCCTTGCCGGCTACACCTTC
CSVNSLAGYTF
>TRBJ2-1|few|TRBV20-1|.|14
TGCAGTGCTAGAGTAGAGGACTACTCCAATGAGCAGTTCTTC
CSARVEDYSNEQFF
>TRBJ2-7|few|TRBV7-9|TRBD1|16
TGTGCCAGCAGCTTACCCCCCGGGACAGCGGTGGGGGAGCAGTACTTC
CASSLPPGTAVGEQYF
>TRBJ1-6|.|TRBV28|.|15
TGTGCCAGCAGTGGGGGAGGGGCCGATAATTCACCCCTCCACTTT
CASSGGGADNSPLHF
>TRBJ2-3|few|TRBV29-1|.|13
.
CSVGGGISGSWDF
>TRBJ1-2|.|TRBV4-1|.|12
TGCGCCAGCAGATCCGGGGACTATGGCTACACCTTC
CASRSGDYGYTF